This record looks at one T cell receptor beta chain sequence and its context. What it recognizes is unknown. These data are taken from a study of CD8 T cells in Susac syndrome. Random hexamers were used to reverse transcribe roughly 0.5 to 1 ug of RNA. The method of amplification for TCR beta CDR3 was immunoSEQ multiplex PCR, covering 54 Vbeta and 13 Jbeta. A single record per CDR3 protein comes from TCRdb applying MiXCR to the immunoSEQ multiplex PCR reads. The sample gives 150,000 to 200,000 distinct CDR3 sequences, 93% of which show up once; 0.12% to 0.15% is in the top ten. Study results and caveats: The study conceded that relatively few individuals underwent its TCR sequencing and HLA analysis.

Peripheral blood CD8+ and CD4+ T cells were profiled by TCR beta sequencing. CD8+ and CD4+ T cells were negatively isolated; TEMRA cells were FACS-enriched. This TCR was recovered from a human donor in good health. The sequencing input was CD4+ T cells from PBMCs.

CDR3 residues: CASSLSGPLLYEQYF. The DNA for the CDR3 is TGTGCCAGCAGTTTATCAGGACCTCTACTTTACGAGCAGTACTTC. The chain employs TRBV27 and TRBJ2-7, with D hard to call. CDR1 is MNHEY and CDR2 is SMNVEV in the germline V gene (reference sequence). Trimming left V 0 bases short and J 4 bases short, with 13 bases between. This CDR3 contains 15 residues.